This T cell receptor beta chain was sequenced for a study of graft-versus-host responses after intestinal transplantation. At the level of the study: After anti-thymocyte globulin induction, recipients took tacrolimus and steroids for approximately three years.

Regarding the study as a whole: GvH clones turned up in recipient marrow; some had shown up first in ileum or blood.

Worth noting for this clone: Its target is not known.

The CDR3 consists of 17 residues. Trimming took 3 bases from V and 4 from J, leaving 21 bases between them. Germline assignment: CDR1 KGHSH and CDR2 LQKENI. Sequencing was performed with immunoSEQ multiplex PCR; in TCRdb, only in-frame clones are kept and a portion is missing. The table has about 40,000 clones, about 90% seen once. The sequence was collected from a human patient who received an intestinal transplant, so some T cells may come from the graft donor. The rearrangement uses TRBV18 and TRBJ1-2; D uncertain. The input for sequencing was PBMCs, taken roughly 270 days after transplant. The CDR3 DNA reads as TGTGCCAGCTCACCCCAGTCGCCCGTGGCCACGGGCTATGGCTACACCTTC. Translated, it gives CASSPQSPVATGYGYTF.